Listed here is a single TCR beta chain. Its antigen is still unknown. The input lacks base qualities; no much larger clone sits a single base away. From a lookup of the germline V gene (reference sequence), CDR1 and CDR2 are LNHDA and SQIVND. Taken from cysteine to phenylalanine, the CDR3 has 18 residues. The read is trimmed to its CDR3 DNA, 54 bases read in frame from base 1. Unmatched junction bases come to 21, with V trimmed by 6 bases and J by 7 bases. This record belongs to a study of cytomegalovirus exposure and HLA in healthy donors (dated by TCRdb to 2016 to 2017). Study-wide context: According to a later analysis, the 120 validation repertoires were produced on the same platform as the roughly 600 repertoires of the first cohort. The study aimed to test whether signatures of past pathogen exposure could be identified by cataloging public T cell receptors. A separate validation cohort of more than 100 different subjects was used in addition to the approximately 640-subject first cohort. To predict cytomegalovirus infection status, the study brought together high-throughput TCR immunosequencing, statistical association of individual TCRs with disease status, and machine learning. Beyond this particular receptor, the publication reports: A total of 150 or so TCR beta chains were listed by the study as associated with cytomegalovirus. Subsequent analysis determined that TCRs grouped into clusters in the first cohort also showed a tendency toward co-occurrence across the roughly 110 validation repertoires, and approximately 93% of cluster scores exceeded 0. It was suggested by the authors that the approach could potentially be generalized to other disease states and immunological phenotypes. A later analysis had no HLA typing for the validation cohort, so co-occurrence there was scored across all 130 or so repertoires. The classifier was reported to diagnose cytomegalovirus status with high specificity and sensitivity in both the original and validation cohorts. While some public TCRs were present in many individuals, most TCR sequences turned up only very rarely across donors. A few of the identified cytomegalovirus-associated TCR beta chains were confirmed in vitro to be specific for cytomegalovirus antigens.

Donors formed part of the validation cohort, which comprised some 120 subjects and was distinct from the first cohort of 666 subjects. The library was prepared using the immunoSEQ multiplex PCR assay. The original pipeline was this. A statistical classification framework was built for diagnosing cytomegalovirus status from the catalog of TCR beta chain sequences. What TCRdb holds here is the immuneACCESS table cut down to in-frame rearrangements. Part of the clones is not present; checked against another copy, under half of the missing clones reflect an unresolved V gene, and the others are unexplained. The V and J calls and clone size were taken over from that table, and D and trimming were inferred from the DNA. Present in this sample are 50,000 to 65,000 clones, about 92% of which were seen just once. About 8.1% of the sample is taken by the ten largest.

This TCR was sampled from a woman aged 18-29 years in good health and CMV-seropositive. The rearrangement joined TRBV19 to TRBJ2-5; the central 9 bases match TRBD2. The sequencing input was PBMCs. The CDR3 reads CASSSNPLWRGGTRTQYF. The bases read TGTGCCAGTAGCAGTAACCCACTCTGGCGGGGGGGTACCCGGACCCAGTACTTC.